This TCR beta chain was sequenced during a study of blood T cell repertoires in COVID-19. Germline V lookup: CDR1 KGHSH, CDR2 LQKENI. The CDR3 spans 13 residues. Trimming took 3 bases from V and 4 from J, leaving 7 bases between them. In the study's own analysis: Amplified reference gene primers provided the basis for estimating nucleated cell counts. TCRdb's table, derived via immunoSEQ multiplex PCR, lists solely in-frame clones and lacks some. V and J calls and clone size are those listed in that table; D and trimming were worked out from the DNA. This sample has around 70,000 clones; roughly 84% occur once, and the top ten carry roughly 10%.

This chain joins TRBV18 and TRBJ1-5; D perhaps matches TRBD1 (6 bases). Input material: peripheral blood. This sequence was found in a woman aged 18-29 years with acute or convalescent COVID-19. In DNA, the CDR3 is TGTGCCAGCTCACCGGGGGCGAATCAGCCCCAGCATTTT. Translated: CASSPGANQPQHF.